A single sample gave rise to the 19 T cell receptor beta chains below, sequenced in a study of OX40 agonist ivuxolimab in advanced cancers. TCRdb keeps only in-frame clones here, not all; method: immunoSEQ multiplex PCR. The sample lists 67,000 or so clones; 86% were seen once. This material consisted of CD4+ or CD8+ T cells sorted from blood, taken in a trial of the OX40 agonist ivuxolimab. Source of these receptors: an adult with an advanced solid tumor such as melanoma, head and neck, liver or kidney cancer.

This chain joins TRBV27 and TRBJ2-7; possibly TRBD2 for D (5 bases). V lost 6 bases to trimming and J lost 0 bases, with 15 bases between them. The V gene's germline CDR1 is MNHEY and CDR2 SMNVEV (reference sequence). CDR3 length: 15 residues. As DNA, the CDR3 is TGTGCCAGCAGGCCCAGCGGTACGAGCTCCTACGAGCAGTACTTC. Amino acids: CASRPSGTSSYEQYF.

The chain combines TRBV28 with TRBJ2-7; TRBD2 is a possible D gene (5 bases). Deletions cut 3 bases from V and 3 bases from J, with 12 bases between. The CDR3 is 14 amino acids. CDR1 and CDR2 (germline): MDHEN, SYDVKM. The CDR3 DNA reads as TGTGCCAGCAGTTTTCGGGGTTGGGTCTACGAGCAGTACTTC. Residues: CASSFRGWVYEQYF.

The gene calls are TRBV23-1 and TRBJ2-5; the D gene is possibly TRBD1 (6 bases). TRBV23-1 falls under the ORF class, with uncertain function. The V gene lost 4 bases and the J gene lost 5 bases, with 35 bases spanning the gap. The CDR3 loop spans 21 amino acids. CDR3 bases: TGCGCCAGCAGTCGCAAAATGGGCGTAGAGAGGTCCACAGGGTCCGAGGAGACCCAGTACTTC. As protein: CASSRKMGVERSTGSEETQYF.

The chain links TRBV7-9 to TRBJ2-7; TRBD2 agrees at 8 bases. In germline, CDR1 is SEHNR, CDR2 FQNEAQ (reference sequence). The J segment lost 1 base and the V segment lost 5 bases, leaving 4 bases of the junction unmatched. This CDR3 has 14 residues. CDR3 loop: CASSRREVSYEQYF. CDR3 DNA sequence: TGTGCCAGCAGCAGGCGGGAGGTGTCCTACGAGCAGTACTTC.

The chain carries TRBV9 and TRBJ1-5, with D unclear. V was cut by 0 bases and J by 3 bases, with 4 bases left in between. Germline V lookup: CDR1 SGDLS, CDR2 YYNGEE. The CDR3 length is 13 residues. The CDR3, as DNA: TGTGCCAGCAGCGTAGACAACAATCAGCCCCAGCATTTT. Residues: CASSVDNNQPQHF.

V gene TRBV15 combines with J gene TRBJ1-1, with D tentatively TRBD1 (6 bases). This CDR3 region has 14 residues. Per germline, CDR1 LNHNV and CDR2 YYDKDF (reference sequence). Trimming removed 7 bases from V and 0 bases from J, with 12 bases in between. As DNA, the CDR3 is TGTGCCACCACCATTACAGGGATGAACACTGAAGCTTTCTTT. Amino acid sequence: CATTITGMNTEAFF.

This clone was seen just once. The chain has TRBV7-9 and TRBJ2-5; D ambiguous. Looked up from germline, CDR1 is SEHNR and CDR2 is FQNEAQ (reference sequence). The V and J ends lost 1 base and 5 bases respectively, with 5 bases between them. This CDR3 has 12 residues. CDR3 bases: TGTGCCAGCAGCTTAGTTCTGGAGACCCAGTACTTC. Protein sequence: CASSLVLETQYF.

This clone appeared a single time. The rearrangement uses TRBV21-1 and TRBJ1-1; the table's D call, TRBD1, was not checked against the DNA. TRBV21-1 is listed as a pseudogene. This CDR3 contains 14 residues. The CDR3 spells CASSPQGVNTEAFF. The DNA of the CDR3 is TGTGCCAGCAGCCCACAAGGGGTTAACACTGAAGCTTTCTTT.

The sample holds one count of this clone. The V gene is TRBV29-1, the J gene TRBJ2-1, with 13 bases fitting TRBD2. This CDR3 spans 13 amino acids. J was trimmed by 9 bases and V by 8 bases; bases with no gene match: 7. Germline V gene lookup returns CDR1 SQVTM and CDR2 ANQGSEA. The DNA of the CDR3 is TGCAGCTTTTCAACTAGCGGGAGGGGTGAGCAGTTCTTC. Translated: CSFSTSGRGEQFF.

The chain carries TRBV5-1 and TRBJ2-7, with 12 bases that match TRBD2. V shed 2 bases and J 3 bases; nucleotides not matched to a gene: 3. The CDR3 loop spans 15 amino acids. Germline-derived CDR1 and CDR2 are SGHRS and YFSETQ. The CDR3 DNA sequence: TGCGCCAGCAGCTTTAGGACTAGCGGGATCTACGAGCAGTACTTC. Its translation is CASSFRTSGIYEQYF.

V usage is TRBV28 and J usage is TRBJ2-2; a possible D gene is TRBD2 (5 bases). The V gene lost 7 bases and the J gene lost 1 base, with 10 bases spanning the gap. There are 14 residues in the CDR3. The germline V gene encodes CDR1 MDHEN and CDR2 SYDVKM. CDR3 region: CASMGGQNTGELFF. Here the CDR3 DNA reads TGTGCCAGCATGGGCGGGCAGAACACCGGGGAGCTGTTTTTT. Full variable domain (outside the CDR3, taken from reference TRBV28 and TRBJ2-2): DVKVTQSSRYLVKRTGEKVFLECVQDMDHENMFWYRQDPGLGLRLIYFSYDVKMKEKGDIPEGYSVSREKKERFSLILESASTNQTSMYLCASMGGQNTGELFFGEGSRLTVL.

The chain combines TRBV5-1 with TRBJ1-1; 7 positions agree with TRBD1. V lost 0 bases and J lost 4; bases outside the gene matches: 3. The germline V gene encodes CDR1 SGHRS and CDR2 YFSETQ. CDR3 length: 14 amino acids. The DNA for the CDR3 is TGCGCCAGCAGCTTGGGGCAGGGGGGCACTGAAGCTTTCTTT. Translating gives CASSLGQGGTEAFF.

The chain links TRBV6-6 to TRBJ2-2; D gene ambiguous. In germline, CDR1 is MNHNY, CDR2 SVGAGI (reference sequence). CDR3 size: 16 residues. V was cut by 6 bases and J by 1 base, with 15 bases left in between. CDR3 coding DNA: TGTGCCAGCAGCCCTAGTGGAGCCCAGAACACCGGGGAGCTGTTTTTT. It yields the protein CASSPSGAQNTGELFF.

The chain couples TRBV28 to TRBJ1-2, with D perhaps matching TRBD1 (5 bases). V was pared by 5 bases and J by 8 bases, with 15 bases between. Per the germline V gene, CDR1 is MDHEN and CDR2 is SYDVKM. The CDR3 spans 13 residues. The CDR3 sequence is CASSPGRSGGYTF. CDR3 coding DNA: TGTGCCAGCAGTCCGGGACGTTCGGGAGGCTACACCTTC.

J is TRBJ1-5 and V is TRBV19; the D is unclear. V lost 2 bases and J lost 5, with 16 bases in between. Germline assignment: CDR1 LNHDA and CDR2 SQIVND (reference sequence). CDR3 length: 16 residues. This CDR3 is CASSITPNGYDQPQHF. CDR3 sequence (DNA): TGTGCCAGTAGTATAACCCCAAACGGGTACGATCAGCCCCAGCATTTT.

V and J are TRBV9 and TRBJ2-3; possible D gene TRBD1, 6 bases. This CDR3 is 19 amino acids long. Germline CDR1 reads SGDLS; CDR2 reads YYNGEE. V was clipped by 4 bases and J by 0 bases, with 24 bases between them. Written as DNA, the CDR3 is TGTGCCAGCAGCCCCCCAGGGGAGCGGAGGAGTTCTAGCACAGATACGCAGTATTTT. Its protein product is CASSPPGERRSSSTDTQYF.

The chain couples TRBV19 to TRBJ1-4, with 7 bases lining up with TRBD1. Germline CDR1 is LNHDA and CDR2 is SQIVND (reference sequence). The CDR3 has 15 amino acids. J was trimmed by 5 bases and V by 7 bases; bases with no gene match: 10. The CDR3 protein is CASNQNRDRNEKLFF. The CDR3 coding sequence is TGTGCCAGTAATCAAAACCGGGACAGAAATGAAAAACTGTTTTTT.

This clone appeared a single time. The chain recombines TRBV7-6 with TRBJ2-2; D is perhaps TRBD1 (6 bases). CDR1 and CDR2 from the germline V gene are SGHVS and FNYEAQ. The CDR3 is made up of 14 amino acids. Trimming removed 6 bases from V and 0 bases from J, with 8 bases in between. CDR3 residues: CASRRTANTGELFF. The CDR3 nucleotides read TGTGCCAGCAGAAGGACAGCGAACACCGGGGAGCTGTTTTTT.

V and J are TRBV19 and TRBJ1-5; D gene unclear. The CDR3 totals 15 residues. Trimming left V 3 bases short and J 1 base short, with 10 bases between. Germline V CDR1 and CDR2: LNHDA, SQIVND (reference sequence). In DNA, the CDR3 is TGTGCCAGTAGTATCAGAGGCCAGAGCAATCAGCCCCAGCATTTT. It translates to CASSIRGQSNQPQHF.